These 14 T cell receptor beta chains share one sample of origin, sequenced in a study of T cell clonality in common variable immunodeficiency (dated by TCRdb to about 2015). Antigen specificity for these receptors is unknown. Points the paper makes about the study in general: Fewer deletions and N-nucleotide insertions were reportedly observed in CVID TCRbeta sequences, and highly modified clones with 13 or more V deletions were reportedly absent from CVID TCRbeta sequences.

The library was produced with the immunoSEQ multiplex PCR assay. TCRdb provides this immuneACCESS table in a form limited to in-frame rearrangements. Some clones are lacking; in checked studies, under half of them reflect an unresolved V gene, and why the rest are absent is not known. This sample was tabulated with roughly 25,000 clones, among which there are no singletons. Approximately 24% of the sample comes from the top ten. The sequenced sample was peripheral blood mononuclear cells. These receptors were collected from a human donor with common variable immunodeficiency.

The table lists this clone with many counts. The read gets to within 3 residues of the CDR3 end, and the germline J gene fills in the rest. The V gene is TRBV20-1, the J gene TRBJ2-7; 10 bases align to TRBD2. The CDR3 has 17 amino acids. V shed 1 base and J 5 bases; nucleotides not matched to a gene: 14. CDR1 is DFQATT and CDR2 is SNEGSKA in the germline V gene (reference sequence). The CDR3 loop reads CSARGAGGTLPWDEQYF. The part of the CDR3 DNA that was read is TGCAGTGCTAGAGGAGCGGGAGGGACTCTCCCTTGGGACGAG.

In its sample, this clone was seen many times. Here the CDR3 reads CSVTSGTTKLFF. The sequenced part of the CDR3 DNA is TGCAGCGTTACCTCCGGGACAACAAAA. V is TRBV29-1 and J is TRBJ1-4; D might be TRBD1 (6 bases). The DNA ends 3 residues before the CDR3 does, and the rest of the CDR3 is filled in from the germline J gene. The V end lost 5 bases, the J end lost 10 bases, and 14 bases lay between the germline ends. Germline loops: CDR1 SQVTM, CDR2 ANQGSEA. The CDR3 length is 12 residues.

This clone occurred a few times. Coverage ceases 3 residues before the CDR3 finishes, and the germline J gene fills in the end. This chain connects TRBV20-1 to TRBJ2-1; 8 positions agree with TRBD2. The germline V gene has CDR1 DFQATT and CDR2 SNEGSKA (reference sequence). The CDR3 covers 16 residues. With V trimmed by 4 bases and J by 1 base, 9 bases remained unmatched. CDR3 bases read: TGCAGTGCTACAGAGAGCCCTAGCGGGTCCTACAATGAG. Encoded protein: CSATESPSGSYNE. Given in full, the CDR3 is CSATESPSGSYNEQFF.

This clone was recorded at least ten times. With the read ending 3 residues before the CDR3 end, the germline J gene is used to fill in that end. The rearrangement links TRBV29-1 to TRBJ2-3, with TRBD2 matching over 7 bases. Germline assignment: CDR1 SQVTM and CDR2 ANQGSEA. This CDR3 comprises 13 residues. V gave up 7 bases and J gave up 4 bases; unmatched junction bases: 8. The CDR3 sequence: CSARSGAPDTQYF. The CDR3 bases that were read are TGCAGCGCCAGAAGCGGGGCACCAGATACG.

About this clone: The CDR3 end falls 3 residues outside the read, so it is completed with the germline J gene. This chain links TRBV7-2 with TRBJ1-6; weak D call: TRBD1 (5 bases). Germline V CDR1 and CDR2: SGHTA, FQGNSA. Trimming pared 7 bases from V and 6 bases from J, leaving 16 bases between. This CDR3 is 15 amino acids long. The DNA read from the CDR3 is TGTGCCAGCACCCCGGGGGGTGGGGTTAATTCACCC. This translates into CASTPGGGVNSP. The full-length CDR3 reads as CASTPGGGVNSPLHF. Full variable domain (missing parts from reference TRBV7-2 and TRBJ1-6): GAGVSQSPSNKVTEKGKDVELRCDPISGHTALYWYRQSLGQGLEFLIYFQGNSAPDKSGLPSDRFSAERTGGSVSTLTIQRTQQEDSAVYLCASTPGGGVNSPLHFGNGTRLTVT.

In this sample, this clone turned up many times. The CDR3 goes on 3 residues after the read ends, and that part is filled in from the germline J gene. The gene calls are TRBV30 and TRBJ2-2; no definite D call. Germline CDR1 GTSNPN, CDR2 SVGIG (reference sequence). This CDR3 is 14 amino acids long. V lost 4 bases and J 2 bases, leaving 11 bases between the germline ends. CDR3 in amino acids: CAWKYMGNTGELFF. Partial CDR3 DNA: TGTGCCTGGAAGTATATGGGCAACACCGGGGAG. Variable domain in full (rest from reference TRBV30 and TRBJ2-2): SQTIHQWPATLVQPVGSPLSLECTVEGTSNPNLYWYRQAAGRGLQLLFYSVGIGQISSEVPQNLSASRPQDRQFILSSKKLLLSDSGFYLCAWKYMGNTGELFFGEGSRLTVL.

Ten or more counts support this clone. The covered CDR3 bases are TGCAGCGTTGAAGATCAACCCCCACAGACACGCACAGATACG. It encodes CSVEDQPPQTRTDT. From start to end, the CDR3 is CSVEDQPPQTRTDTQYF. This chain connects TRBV29-1 to TRBJ2-3; unclear D gene. The read ends 3 residues shy of where the CDR3 ends; the end is completed using the germline J gene. CDR3 size: 17 residues. Germline V lookup: CDR1 SQVTM, CDR2 ANQGSEA. V lost 0 bases to trimming and J lost 1 base, with 17 bases between them.

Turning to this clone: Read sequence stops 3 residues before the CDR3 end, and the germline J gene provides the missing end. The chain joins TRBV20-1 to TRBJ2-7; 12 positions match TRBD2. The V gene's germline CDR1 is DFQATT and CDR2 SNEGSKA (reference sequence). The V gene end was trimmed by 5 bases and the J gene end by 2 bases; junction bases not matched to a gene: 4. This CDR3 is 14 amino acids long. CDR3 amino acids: CSAARTSGAYEQYF. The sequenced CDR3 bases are TGCAGTGCTGCTCGGACTAGCGGGGCCTACGAG.

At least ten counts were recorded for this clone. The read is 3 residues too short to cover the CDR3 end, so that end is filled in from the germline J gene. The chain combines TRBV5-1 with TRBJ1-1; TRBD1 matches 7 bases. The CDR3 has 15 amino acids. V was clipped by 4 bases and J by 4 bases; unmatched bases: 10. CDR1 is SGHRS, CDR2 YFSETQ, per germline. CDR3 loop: CASSGRQGSTTEAFF. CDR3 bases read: TGCGCCAGCAGCGGGCGACAGGGTTCGACCACTGAA.

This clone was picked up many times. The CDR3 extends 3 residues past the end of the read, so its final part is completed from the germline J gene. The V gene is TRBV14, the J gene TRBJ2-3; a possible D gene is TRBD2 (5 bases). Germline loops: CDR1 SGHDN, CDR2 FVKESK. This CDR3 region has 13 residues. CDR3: CASSLDSFGTQYF. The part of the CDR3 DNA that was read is TGTGCCAGCAGCCTGGACTCCTTCGGAACG.

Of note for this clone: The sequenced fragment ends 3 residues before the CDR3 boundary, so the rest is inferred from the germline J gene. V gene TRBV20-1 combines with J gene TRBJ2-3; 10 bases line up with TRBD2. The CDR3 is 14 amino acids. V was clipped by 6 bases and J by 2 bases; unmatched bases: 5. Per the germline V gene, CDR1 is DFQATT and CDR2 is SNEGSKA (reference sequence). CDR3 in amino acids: CSAQGLAVTDTQYF. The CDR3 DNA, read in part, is TGCAGTGCCCAAGGACTAGCGGTCACAGATACG.

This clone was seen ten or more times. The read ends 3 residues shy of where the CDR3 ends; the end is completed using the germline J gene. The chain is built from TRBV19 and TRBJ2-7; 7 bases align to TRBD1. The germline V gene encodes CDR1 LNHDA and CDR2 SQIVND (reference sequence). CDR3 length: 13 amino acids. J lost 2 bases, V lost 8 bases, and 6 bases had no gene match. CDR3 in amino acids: CASSRDRAYEQYF. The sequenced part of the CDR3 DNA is TGTGCCAGTTCCCGGGACAGAGCCTACGAG.

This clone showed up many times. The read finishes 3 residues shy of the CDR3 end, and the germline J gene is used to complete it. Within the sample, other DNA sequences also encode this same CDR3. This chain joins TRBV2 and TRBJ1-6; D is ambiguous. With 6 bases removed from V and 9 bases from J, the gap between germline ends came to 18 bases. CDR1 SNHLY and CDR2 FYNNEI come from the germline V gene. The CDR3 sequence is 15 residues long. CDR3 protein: CASRPQSSKGSPLHF. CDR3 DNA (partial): TGTGCCAGCAGGCCCCAGTCCTCGAAAGGTTCACCC. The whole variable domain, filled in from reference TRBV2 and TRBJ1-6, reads EPEVTQTPSHQVTQMGQEVILRCVPISNHLYFYWYRQILGQKVEFLVSFYNNEISEKSEIFDDQFSVERPDGSNFTLKIRSTKLEDSAMYFCASRPQSSKGSPLHFGNGTRLTVT.

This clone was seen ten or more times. The CDR3 sequence: CASSSGQLVYGYTF. The sequenced CDR3 bases are TGTGCCAGCAGCTCCGGACAGCTCGTTTATGGC. The chain couples TRBV7-9 to TRBJ1-2, with TRBD1 as a possible D gene (6 bases). Read data end 3 residues before the CDR3 end; the end is taken from the germline J gene. Germline CDR1 is SEHNR and CDR2 is FQNEAQ (reference sequence). The V end was cut by 4 bases, the J end by 5 bases, with 14 bases between. The CDR3 is 14 amino acids.